A single sample gave rise to the 13 T cell receptor beta chains below, sequenced in a study of blood T cell repertoires in COVID-19. The method was immunoSEQ multiplex PCR; TCRdb's version includes in-frame clones alone and lacks a portion of them. This repertoire shows around 170,000 clones, 80% to 85% found once; its top ten account for under 3%. Sequencing was carried out using peripheral blood. These receptors were taken from a woman aged 60-75 years with acute or convalescent COVID-19.

The chain employs TRBV6-6 and TRBJ1-5; possible D gene TRBD1, 5 bases. Germline V gene data show CDR1 as MNHNY and CDR2 as SVGAGI (reference sequence). The ends were cut back, 2 bases at V and 5 bases at J, with 10 bases in the middle. This CDR3 is built from 14 residues. CDR3 DNA: TGTGCCAGCAGTTACGCCAGCAGGGATCAGCCCCAGCATTTT. It encodes CASSYASRDQPQHF.

The V gene is TRBV7-2, the J gene TRBJ2-7, with 7 bases matching TRBD2. The CDR3 sequence is 14 residues long. Looked up from germline, CDR1 is SGHTA and CDR2 is FQGNSA. The V segment lost 0 bases and the J segment 2 bases; nucleotides outside the gene matches: 1. The CDR3 spells CASSLAAGAYEQYF. CDR3 coding DNA: TGTGCCAGCAGCTTAGCGGCGGGGGCCTACGAGCAGTACTTC.

This chain connects TRBV24-1 to TRBJ2-5, with D possibly matching TRBD2 (5 bases). The CDR3 is 14 residues long. Germline values: CDR1 KGHDR, CDR2 SFDVKD. V was cut by 9 bases and J by 2 bases, with 15 bases left in between. The CDR3 region is CATSERTRQETQYF. CDR3 in DNA: TGTGCCACCTCCGAGCGGACGCGACAAGAGACCCAGTACTTC.

This chain joins TRBV5-1 and TRBJ2-5; tentatively, D is TRBD2 (5 bases). The ends were cut back, 6 bases at V and 0 bases at J, with 6 bases in the middle. The CDR3 covers 12 residues. The germline V gene has CDR1 SGHRS and CDR2 YFSETQ. This CDR3 is CASTGNQETQYF. The CDR3 DNA is TGCGCCAGCACCGGGAACCAAGAGACCCAGTACTTC.

The chain employs TRBV3-1 (or the pseudogene TRBV3-2) and TRBJ2-3, with D perhaps matching TRBD1 (6 bases). The CDR3 is 15 amino acids. Germline loops: CDR1 LGHDT, CDR2 YNNKEL (reference sequence). The V gene lost 5 bases and the J gene lost 1 base, with 13 bases spanning the gap. CDR3 nucleotide sequence: TGTGCCAGCAGCATACCGGACAGTCGCACAGATACGCAGTATTTT. Translated, it gives CASSIPDSRTDTQYF.

The chain carries TRBV4-2 and TRBJ2-7; 7 nucleotides match TRBD2. CDR1 is LGHNA, CDR2 YNFKEQ, per germline. There are 15 residues in the CDR3. J was trimmed by 0 bases and V by 0 bases; bases with no gene match: 2. The CDR3 loop reads CASSQDAGDSYEQYF. CDR3 nucleotides: TGTGCCAGCAGCCAAGATGCGGGGGACTCCTACGAGCAGTACTTC.

The chain has TRBV10-1 and TRBJ2-3; D possibly corresponds to TRBD2 (6 bases). Between the trimmed V and J ends, which lost 2 bases and 6 bases, there was a span of 9 bases. The CDR3 runs 13 residues. The germline CDR1 and CDR2 sequences are WNHNN and SYGVQD (reference sequence). The CDR3 loop is CASSEPRGDTQYF. As DNA, the CDR3 is TGCGCCAGCAGTGAGCCCCGGGGGGATACGCAGTATTTT.

The chain employs TRBV19 and TRBJ2-1, with a tentative D call TRBD1 (6 bases). In germline, CDR1 is LNHDA, CDR2 SQIVND (reference sequence). With 2 bases removed from V and 7 bases from J, the gap between germline ends came to 21 bases. CDR3 length: 17 residues. Here the CDR3 DNA reads TGTGCCAGTAGTATATTTGGGGGCCTTACACGGGGAAATGAGCAGTTCTTC. Protein sequence: CASSIFGGLTRGNEQFF.

The V gene is TRBV6-2 or TRBV6-3, the J gene TRBJ1-5; D perhaps matches TRBD1 (5 bases). The CDR3 is 14 residues long. V was trimmed by 4 bases and J by 9 bases, leaving 16 bases between them. The germline gives CDR1 MNHEY, CDR2 SVGEGT. CDR3 sequence: CASSSGFNAPPQHF. Here the CDR3 DNA reads TGTGCCAGCAGTTCAGGGTTTAATGCTCCGCCCCAGCATTTT.

The rearrangement joins TRBV19 to TRBJ2-7, with 11 positions matching TRBD2. CDR3 size: 15 residues. Per the germline V gene, CDR1 is LNHDA and CDR2 is SQIVND (reference sequence). V was pared by 6 bases and J by 3 bases, with 7 bases of the junction left unmatched. Here the CDR3 DNA reads TGTGCCAGTAGCCGGACTAGCGGGCGACTCTACGAGCAGTACTTC. Translating gives CASSRTSGRLYEQYF.

This clone was picked up a small number of times. This sequence joins TRBV28 and TRBJ2-1; 7 nucleotides align to TRBD2. V shed 5 bases, J shed 10 bases, and the junction held 8 bases outside the gene matches. Per the germline V gene, CDR1 is MDHEN and CDR2 is SYDVKM. The CDR3 loop spans 13 amino acids. The CDR3 is CASSPPGLTEQFF. CDR3 in DNA: TGTGCCAGCAGTCCCCCGGGACTAACGGAGCAGTTCTTC.

The chain has TRBV5-4 and TRBJ2-5; no definite D call. The germline V and J ends were trimmed by 2 bases and 2 bases, with 10 bases remaining between them. The CDR3 has 14 residues. Germline CDR1 and CDR2: SGHNT and YYREEE (reference sequence). The CDR3 spells CASSLMVQQETQYF. As DNA, the CDR3 is TGTGCCAGCAGCTTAATGGTGCAGCAAGAGACCCAGTACTTC.

This CDR3 is CASSFSTADYGYTF. The CDR3 DNA is TGCGCCAGCAGCTTTTCGACGGCGGACTATGGCTACACCTTC. The rearrangement joins TRBV5-1 to TRBJ1-2; D remains unclear. Trimming removed 2 bases at V and 3 bases at J, with 11 bases between. The CDR3 consists of 14 residues. Germline values: CDR1 SGHRS, CDR2 YFSETQ. Filled out from reference TRBV5-1 and TRBJ1-2, the complete variable domain reads KAGVTQTPRYLIKTRGQQVTLSCSPISGHRSVSWYQQTPGQGLQFLFEYFSETQRNKGNFPGRFSGRQFSNSRSEMNVSTLELGDSALYLCASSFSTADYGYTFGSGTRLTVV.